A selection of T cell receptor beta chains follows, all from one sample in a study of radiotherapy plus CTLA-4 blockade in lung cancer. Sequenced by immunoSEQ multiplex PCR; TCRdb stores in-frame clones only, minus some. The table includes about 54,000 clones, under 85% detected once. Sequenced here: peripheral blood, sampled from a patient treated with radiotherapy plus ipilimumab. These receptors all come from a human donor with non-small cell lung cancer who had a partial response to radiotherapy plus ipilimumab. Both conserved end residues are part of each CDR3. A D gene is named only where the DNA matches it firmly. Expanded clones are given a class, and other clones once, few, many or no size at all.

CDR3 length	V gene	J gene	D gene	clone size	CDR3 DNA	CDR3 protein
14	TRBV28	TRBJ1-2	-	once	TGTGCCAGCAGTTTGTCCGACAGGAACTATGGCTACACCTTC	CASSLSDRNYGYTF
16	TRBV6-5	TRBJ2-2	TRBD1	once	TGTGCCAGCAGTTACTCGGGGACAGGGTCCACCGGGGAGCTATTTTTT	CASSYSGTGSTGELFF
17	TRBV27	TRBJ2-3	TRBD2	-	TGTGCCAGCAGTCCCTTCGGGACTAGCGGGGGGGGAGATACGCAGTATTTT	CASSPFGTSGGGDTQYF
14	TRBV6-1	TRBJ1-2	-	-	TGTGCCAGCCAGGGTCGGGGGGTGGACTATGGCTACACCTTC	CASQGRGVDYGYTF
15	TRBV4-2	TRBJ1-2	-	-	TGTGCCAGCAGCCACCAGAATGTCGCAGGATATGGCTACACCTTC	CASSHQNVAGYGYTF
16	TRBV7-2	TRBJ2-1	-	-	TGTGCCAGCAGCGTAGACAGGTCGAGCTCCTACAATGAGCAGTTCTTC	CASSVDRSSSYNEQFF
14	TRBV29-1	TRBJ2-7	TRBD2	few	TGCAGCGTTGGGGGGGCGGGGGGAATCTACGAGCAGTACTTC	CSVGGAGGIYEQYF
11	TRBV6-5	TRBJ1-1	-	-	TGTGCCAGCATTCAGGGAATTGAAGCTTTCTTT	CASIQGIEAFF
15	TRBV4-2	TRBJ2-3	-	-	TGTGCCAGCAGCCAAGTGCTGGGCTCGACAGATACGCAGTATTTT	CASSQVLGSTDTQYF
17	TRBV21-1	TRBJ2-7	-	-	TGTGCCAGCAGCAAATCTCGGGGGGGCGGGAGCTCCTACGAGCAGTACTTC	CASSKSRGGGSSYEQYF
15	TRBV28	TRBJ1-5	TRBD1	-	TGTGCCAGCAGACCCTGGACAGGTAGCAATCAGCCCCAGCATTTT	CASRPWTGSNQPQHF
12	TRBV11-2	TRBJ1-2	-	-	TGTGCCAGCAGCTCAGGGGTCTATGGCTACACCTTC	CASSSGVYGYTF
13	TRBV29-1	TRBJ2-1	TRBD2	few	TGCAGCGTTGAGGCAGGGAGGGACGATGAGCAGTTCTTC	CSVEAGRDDEQFF
17	TRBV19	TRBJ1-1	TRBD1	-	TGTGCCAGTAGTATGGGACAGGGTCTCTCGAGGGACACTGAAGCTTTCTTT	CASSMGQGLSRDTEAFF
15	TRBV19	TRBJ2-5	-	-	TGTGCCAGTAGTAATCGACAGGGAGGTAGTGAGACCCAGTACTTC	CASSNRQGGSETQYF
13	TRBV11-2	TRBJ2-1	-	-	TGTGCCAGTAGACCGGGACACCGACATGAGCAGTTCTTC	CASRPGHRHEQFF
13	TRBV29-1	TRBJ2-3	TRBD1	-	TGCAGCGTTGACGACAGGGGAACAGATACGCAGTATTTT	CSVDDRGTDTQYF
14	TRBV6-5	TRBJ1-1	-	-	TGTGCCAGCGACCCCGGTTACGGGGGGCCTGAAGCTTTCTTT	CASDPGYGGPEAFF
16	TRBV28	TRBJ1-1	-	-	TGTGCCAGCAGTTTAACGGCCGGGGGTTGGTACGCTGAAGCTTTCTTT	CASSLTAGGWYAEAFF
13	TRBV7-8	TRBJ2-7	-	-	TGTGCCAGCAGCTTAGGCACCCCCTACGAGCAGTACTTC	CASSLGTPYEQYF
16	TRBV28	TRBJ2-7	TRBD1	-	TGTGCCAGCTCCTCTACCGGACAGGGGTTCTCCTACGAGCAGTACTTC	CASSSTGQGFSYEQYF
16	TRBV12-5	TRBJ1-4	-	once	TGTGCTAGTGGTTTGGTATTGGGACAAACTAATGAAAAACTGTTTTTT	CASGLVLGQTNEKLFF
16	TRBV19	TRBJ2-2	-	-	TGTGCCAGTAGTATCCGACAGGACCCGAACACCGGGGAGCTGTTTTTT	CASSIRQDPNTGELFF
16	TRBV4-1	TRBJ2-7	TRBD2	-	TGCGCCAGCAGCCAAGGGGTCAGCGGGGTGTCCTACGAGCAGTACTTC	CASSQGVSGVSYEQYF
15	TRBV5-1	TRBJ2-7	-	-	TGCGCCAGCAGCTTGGGTAGGCCAGGGGCCTACGAGCAGTACTTC	CASSLGRPGAYEQYF
17	TRBV7-9	TRBJ1-2	-	-	TGTGCCAGCAGCCACCGTATTCGGGGGGCCGCTAACTATGGCTACACCTTC	CASSHRIRGAANYGYTF
14	TRBV25-1	TRBJ1-5	-	-	TGTGCCAGCAGTGCCAGTAATAGCAATCAGCCCCAGCATTTT	CASSASNSNQPQHF
12	TRBV25-1	TRBJ2-3	TRBD2	-	TGTGCCAGCAGGGGGACTAGCGGGGCGCAGTATTTT	CASRGTSGAQYF
16	TRBV4-3	TRBJ1-2	TRBD1	-	TGCGCCAGCAGCCCCAACTTTGGACAGGAGCTTGAGGGCTACACCTTC	CASSPNFGQELEGYTF
15	TRBV7-3	TRBJ2-3	TRBD2	few	TGTGCCAGCAGCTTTCAAAGCGGGGGGGGAGATACGCAGTATTTT	CASSFQSGGGDTQYF
15	TRBV19	TRBJ2-7	-	once	TGTGCCAGTAGTATAGCCGCCAGATACTCCTACGAGCAGTACTTC	CASSIAARYSYEQYF
15	TRBV9	TRBJ2-3	TRBD2	-	TGTGCCAGCAGCGAGACCCAGCGGGGGGGAAATACGCAGTATTTT	CASSETQRGGNTQYF
16	TRBV11-2	TRBJ2-2	-	-	TGTGCCAGCAGCACCCAGGAAGGATCGAACACCGGGGAGCTGTTTTTT	CASSTQEGSNTGELFF
16	TRBV5-4	TRBJ2-1	TRBD2	-	TGTGCCAGCAGCATCCAGCGGGGGGCCGTCTACAATGAGCAGTTCTTC	CASSIQRGAVYNEQFF
11	TRBV11-2	TRBJ1-2	-	-	TGTGCCAGCAGCTCAGGAGGCGGCTACACCTTC	CASSSGGGYTF
15	TRBV6-6	TRBJ1-5	TRBD1	-	TGTGCCAGCATTATAGACAGGGGAGGCAATCAGCCCCAGCATTTT	CASIIDRGGNQPQHF
16	TRBV19	TRBJ1-1	TRBD1	-	TGTGCCAGTAGTCCTCTTAGACAGGGGGCGCGGACTGAAGCTTTCTTT	CASSPLRQGARTEAFF
17	TRBV4-2	TRBJ1-2	TRBD1	-	TGTGCCAGCAGCCAAACAGGGGGGGGCTGGGAAAACTATGGCTACACCTTC	CASSQTGGGWENYGYTF
15	TRBV18	TRBJ2-3	TRBD2	-	TGTGCCAGCTCACCGCCTAGCGGGGGCACAGATACGCAGTATTTT	CASSPPSGGTDTQYF
16	TRBV7-3	TRBJ2-7	-	-	TGTGCCAGCAGCTTAACAAGCGGAGGTGCCCATTACGAGCAGTACTTC	CASSLTSGGAHYEQYF
13	TRBV7-6	TRBJ1-1	-	-	TGTGCCAGCAGCCTAAGACCTAGCACTGAAGCTTTCTTT	CASSLRPSTEAFF
15	TRBV4-2	TRBJ2-7	-	few	TGTGCCAGCAGCCAGTGGGGCATTCCAACCTACGAGCAGTACTTC	CASSQWGIPTYEQYF
15	TRBV2	TRBJ1-5	TRBD1	-	TGTGCCAGCAGTGAGGACAGGAATAGCAATCAGCCCCAGCATTTT	CASSEDRNSNQPQHF
16	TRBV6-6	TRBJ2-5	-	few	TGTGCCAGCAGTTACTATAGGGGTGCCTTCCAAGAGACCCAGTACTTC	CASSYYRGAFQETQYF
16	TRBV19	TRBJ2-1	TRBD2	-	TGTGCCAGTAGTACCCTAGCGGGGGGGCTAATAAATGAGCAGTTCTTC	CASSTLAGGLINEQFF
14	TRBV15	TRBJ2-7	TRBD1	-	TGTGCCACCAGCAGGACAGGGGGGTCCTACGAGCAGTACTTC	CATSRTGGSYEQYF
16	TRBV27	TRBJ1-5	TRBD1	-	TGTGCCAGCAGTTCCCGACAGGGGATGGGGAATCAGCCCCAGCATTTT	CASSSRQGMGNQPQHF
14	TRBV9	TRBJ1-6	TRBD1	-	TGTGCCAGCAGCATCACCTGGACAGGTTCACCCCTCCACTTT	CASSITWTGSPLHF
17	TRBV18	TRBJ2-3	TRBD2	once	TGTGCCAGCTCACCAATGGCCTGGGCGGGGGGCACAGATACGCAGTATTTT	CASSPMAWAGGTDTQYF
15	TRBV19	TRBJ2-3	TRBD1	-	TGTGCCAGTAGTGGAGGGACAGGGGACACAGATACGCAGTATTTT	CASSGGTGDTDTQYF
13	TRBV6-5	TRBJ2-7	TRBD1	few	TGTGCCAGCAGTACCGGGACAGGCTACGAGCAGTACTTC	CASSTGTGYEQYF